This TCR beta chain was identified in a study of T cell responses to AZD1222 COVID-19 vaccine. On this clone itself: Its specificity is unknown.

Study-wide points: The peak T cell response came first, and repertoires were sampled only after it. The span of vaccine-associated CD4 TCRs extended across spike, with dominance at 160-218 and 743-854.

Germline CDR1 SGHAT, CDR2 FQNNGV. The CDR3 runs to 14 residues. The V and J ends lost 3 bases and 5 bases, in that order; junction bases with no gene match: 5. Libraries were prepared by immunoSEQ multiplex PCR; TCRdb keeps only in-frame clonotypes and omits some of them. Of about 120,000 clones listed, about nine tenths are singletons. Second-dose schedules of about 4 or about 12 weeks were combined. The sample was peripheral blood, taken 28 days after the second AZD1222 dose. This receptor was identified in an adult who received the AZD1222 COVID-19 vaccine. This chain joins TRBV11-2 and TRBJ2-5; TRBD1 aligns across 8 bases. Here the CDR3 reads CASSFGQGWETQYF. DNA for the CDR3: TGTGCCAGCAGCTTCGGACAGGGATGGGAGACCCAGTACTTC.